These 29 T cell receptor beta chains originate from one sample sequenced in a study of CD8+ T cells in alopecia areata (dated by TCRdb to the late 2010s). The method behind the library was the immunoSEQ multiplex PCR assay. RNA was extracted from all samples and reverse transcribed into cDNA as template for TCR sequencing. Here the immuneACCESS table is served through TCRdb, limited to in-frame sequences with V and J called. Missing clones are a known gap in these copies; in checked studies unresolved V genes cover under half, and the rest lacks a known reason. The sample has fewer than 250,000 clones on record, 50% to 70% of them singletons. 0.45% of the sample is held by the ten biggest clonotypes. Read against the paper, the sample's time point label means: baseline before oral tofacitinib. Material: CD4+ T cells sorted from blood, obtained at week 0. The receptors originated from a human donor with alopecia areata.

The rearrangement uses TRBV6-5 and TRBJ1-1; D remains ambiguous. Trimming shortened V by 5 bases and J by 2 bases, and 9 bases separated the two germline ends. The germline V gene has CDR1 MNHEY and CDR2 SVGAGI. The CDR3 totals 13 residues. The CDR3 DNA reads TGTGCCAGCAGTCTGGGTAGAAACACTGAAGCTTTCTTT. Its translation is CASSLGRNTEAFF.

This clone came up a few times. V is TRBV6-6 and J is TRBJ1-2; the match to TRBD1 covers 7 bases. V shed 6 bases and J 4 bases; nucleotides not matched to a gene: 5. The CDR3 is 13 amino acids. CDR1 is MNHNY and CDR2 is SVGAGI in the germline V gene (reference sequence). CDR3 in amino acids: CASSRGTAYGYTF. As DNA, the CDR3 is TGTGCCAGCAGCCGGGGGACAGCCTATGGCTACACCTTC.

This clone was found a few times. The rearrangement uses TRBV4-1 and TRBJ1-2; maybe TRBD1 (5 bases). The germline gives CDR1 MGHRA, CDR2 YSYEKL. The V end lost 1 base, the J end lost 3 bases, and 15 bases lay between the germline ends. The CDR3 runs to 16 residues. The CDR3 DNA is TGCGCCAGCAGCCAAGGGGACGGAGGTATGGACTATGGCTACACCTTC. It yields the protein CASSQGDGGMDYGYTF.

This sequence joins TRBV4-1 and TRBJ2-6; 7 bases match TRBD2. J gave up 1 base and V 0 bases, and 6 bases lay outside the gene matches. The CDR3 is 18 residues long. Germline CDR1 is MGHRA and CDR2 is YSYEKL. CDR3 protein: CASSQEARTRSGANVLTF. The CDR3 DNA is TGCGCCAGCAGCCAAGAGGCCCGGACTAGATCTGGGGCCAACGTCCTGACTTTC.

J is TRBJ2-2 and V is TRBV2; D perhaps matches TRBD1 (6 bases). Per the germline V gene, CDR1 is SNHLY and CDR2 is FYNNEI. This CDR3 is 13 amino acids long. V lost 8 bases and J lost 2, with 9 bases in between. CDR3 in DNA: TGTGCCAGCCGGACAGCCAACACCGGGGAGCTGTTTTTT. Translating gives CASRTANTGELFF.

This clone turned up a few times. The rearrangement links TRBV7-9 to TRBJ2-7; TRBD1 agrees at 11 bases. CDR1 is SEHNR and CDR2 is FQNEAQ in the germline V gene (reference sequence). V was pared by 4 bases and J by 0 bases, with 2 bases of the junction left unmatched. The CDR3 loop spans 15 amino acids. CDR3 amino acids: CASSSGQGASYEQYF. The CDR3 DNA reads TGTGCCAGCAGCTCCGGACAGGGGGCCTCCTACGAGCAGTACTTC. The full variable domain, its missing parts supplied by reference TRBV7-9 and TRBJ2-7, is DTGVSQNPRHKITKRGQNVTFRCDPISEHNRLYWYRQTLGQGPEFLTYFQNEAQLEKSRLLSDRFSAERPKGSFSTLEIQRTEQGDSAMYLCASSSGQGASYEQYFGPGTRLTVT.

This clone was found a few times. The chain carries TRBV2 and TRBJ2-4; D remains ambiguous. The CDR3 runs to 13 residues. Trimming shortened V by 0 bases and J by 7 bases, and 7 bases separated the two germline ends. Per germline, CDR1 SNHLY and CDR2 FYNNEI. The CDR3 region is CASSEAVLNIQYF. In DNA, the CDR3 is TGTGCCAGCAGTGAAGCGGTATTGAACATTCAGTACTTC.

The V and J genes are TRBV9 and TRBJ1-4; D is undetermined. Germline V gene lookup returns CDR1 SGDLS and CDR2 YYNGEE. V lost 4 bases and J 0 bases, leaving 7 bases between the germline ends. CDR3 length equals 14 residues. CDR3 loop: CASSPVATNEKLFF. The CDR3 nucleotides are TGTGCCAGCAGCCCCGTTGCAACTAATGAAAAACTGTTTTTT.

This clone has just a few counts. This sequence joins TRBV29-1 and TRBJ1-2, with D possibly TRBD1 on 5 matching bases. This CDR3 has 12 residues. The V end lost 3 bases, the J end lost 7 bases, and 12 bases lay between the germline ends. Germline assignment: CDR1 SQVTM and CDR2 ANQGSEA. The CDR3 here is CSVDRAGVGYTF. In DNA, the CDR3 is TGCAGCGTTGACAGGGCGGGCGTTGGCTACACCTTC. Full variable domain (missing parts from reference TRBV29-1 and TRBJ1-2): SAVISQKPSRDICQRGTSLTIQCQVDSQVTMMFWYRQQPGQSLTLIATANQGSEATYESGFVIDKFPISRPNLTFSTLTVSNMSPEDSSIYLCSVDRAGVGYTFGSGTRLTVV.

Regarding this clone: Other DNA sequences from this sample encode an identical CDR3 as well. This chain joins TRBV30 and TRBJ1-2; unclear D gene. Trimming removed 2 bases from V and 2 bases from J, with 6 bases in between. The germline gives CDR1 GTSNPN, CDR2 SVGIG (reference sequence). The CDR3 is 12 amino acids. As DNA, the CDR3 is TGTGCCTGGAGTCGAGGGAACTATGGCTACACCTTC. Residues: CAWSRGNYGYTF.

The chain links TRBV2 to TRBJ2-1, with 8 nucleotides matching TRBD1. Per the germline V gene, CDR1 is SNHLY and CDR2 is FYNNEI. Trimming removed 4 bases from V and 14 bases from J; junction bases left unmatched: 7. This CDR3 comprises 12 residues. The CDR3: CASSGAADREFF. Written as DNA, the CDR3 is TGTGCCAGCAGTGGGGCTGCGGACAGGGAGTTCTTC.

This clone showed up just a few times. The gene calls are TRBV6-5 and TRBJ1-1; no reliable D call. CDR1 MNHEY and CDR2 SVGAGI come from the germline V gene. Trimming stripped 8 bases from V and 0 bases from J, with 13 bases between. The CDR3 runs to 14 residues. CDR3: CASYSPGMNTEAFF. As DNA, the CDR3 is TGTGCCAGCTATTCCCCCGGCATGAACACTGAAGCTTTCTTT.

The chain recombines TRBV20-1 with TRBJ2-1; D unclear. Trimming took 2 bases from V and 6 from J, leaving 2 bases between them. This CDR3 has 10 residues. Germline V gene data show CDR1 as DFQATT and CDR2 as SNEGSKA (reference sequence). CDR3 sequence (DNA): TGCAGTGCTAGACTCAATGAGCAGTTCTTC. Translating gives CSARLNEQFF.

This clone was detected only a few times. The CDR3 bases are TGTGCCACCCCTAGCGGAACCTACGAGCAGTACTTC. This codes for CATPSGTYEQYF. The chain combines TRBV9 with TRBJ2-7; 7 bases match TRBD2. V shed 9 bases, J shed 2 bases, and the junction held 5 bases outside the gene matches. The CDR3 extends over 12 amino acids. The germline gives CDR1 SGDLS, CDR2 YYNGEE.

The rearrangement links TRBV30 to TRBJ1-1; no reliable D call. The CDR3 has 12 amino acids. With 2 bases removed from V and 0 bases from J, the gap between germline ends came to 4 bases. CDR1 and CDR2 (germline): GTSNPN, SVGIG (reference sequence). The CDR3, as DNA: TGTGCCTGGAGTTTGATGAACACTGAAGCTTTCTTT. Translated, it gives CAWSLMNTEAFF.

The rearrangement joins TRBV5-4 to TRBJ2-5, with TRBD1 as a possible D gene (6 bases). CDR3 size: 13 residues. V was clipped by 2 bases and J by 4 bases, with 9 bases between them. The germline V gene has CDR1 SGHNT and CDR2 YYREEE (reference sequence). CDR3 DNA: TGTGCCAGCAGCTTCTCCAGGGGAGAGACCCAGTACTTC. Translating it yields CASSFSRGETQYF.

This clone turned up a few times. A junction end diverges from the germline sequence, so it may reflect a read error. The rearrangement links TRBV5-1 to TRBJ2-1, with 7 bases lining up with TRBD1. The germline gives CDR1 SGHRS, CDR2 YFSETQ. The CDR3 is 15 amino acids. This CDR3 reads CATSLDRIIYNEQFF. In DNA form, the CDR3 reads TGCGCCACCAGCTTGGACAGGATAATTTACAATGAGCAGTTCTTC. The variable domain in full, completed from reference TRBV5-1 and TRBJ2-1, reads KAGVTQTPRYLIKTRGQQVTLSCSPISGHRSVSWYQQTPGQGLQFLFEYFSETQRNKGNFPGRFSGRQFSNSRSEMNVSTLELGDSALYLCATSLDRIIYNEQFFGPGTRLTVL.

The J gene is TRBJ2-2, the V gene TRBV4-1; a possible D gene is TRBD2 (5 bases). From germline, CDR1 is MGHRA and CDR2 YSYEKL. The length of the CDR3 is 17 residues. Trimming shortened V by 1 base and J by 2 bases, and 14 bases separated the two germline ends. The CDR3 region is CASSQGYGETNTGELFF. As DNA, the CDR3 is TGCGCCAGCAGCCAAGGATACGGGGAAACTAACACCGGGGAGCTGTTTTTT.

The rearrangement joins TRBV2 to TRBJ2-3; TRBD2 agrees at 9 bases. CDR3 size: 15 residues. Germline assignment: CDR1 SNHLY and CDR2 FYNNEI. Unmatched junction bases numbered 9, after V lost 7 bases and J lost 4 bases. The CDR3, as DNA: TGTGCCAGCAAGGAATTAGCGGGAGATTCAGATACGCAGTATTTT. It encodes CASKELAGDSDTQYF.

The chain has TRBV29-1 and TRBJ1-1; D unclear. From germline, CDR1 is SQVTM and CDR2 ANQGSEA. V shed 7 bases and J shed 4 bases, with 16 bases lying between them. CDR3 length: 13 residues. CDR3 region: CSAALWLPTEAFF. CDR3 DNA: TGCAGCGCTGCACTCTGGTTGCCCACTGAAGCTTTCTTT.

The rearrangement joins TRBV30 to TRBJ1-5; no clear D. There are 14 residues in the CDR3. From germline, CDR1 is GTSNPN and CDR2 SVGIG (reference sequence). Trimming took off 0 bases at V and 2 bases at J, with 8 bases between the two ends. For the CDR3, the DNA is TGTGCCTGGAGTGTGGCGGTGGGCAATCAGCCCCAGCATTTT. Its protein product is CAWSVAVGNQPQHF. Supplemented by reference TRBV30 and TRBJ1-5, the full variable domain reads SQTIHQWPATLVQPVGSPLSLECTVEGTSNPNLYWYRQAAGRGLQLLFYSVGIGQISSEVPQNLSASRPQDRQFILSSKKLLLSDSGFYLCAWSVAVGNQPQHFGDGTRLSIL.

V usage is TRBV2 and J usage is TRBJ1-5; no firm D call. CDR1 and CDR2 from the germline V gene are SNHLY and FYNNEI. V was pared by 4 bases and J by 8 bases, with 18 bases between. The CDR3 is 15 amino acids. Here the CDR3 DNA reads TGTGCCAGCAGTGCCGGCGTCCTGGGGTGGGAGCCCCAGCATTTT. Translating it yields CASSAGVLGWEPQHF. The complete variable domain, with remaining parts taken from reference TRBV2 and TRBJ1-5, reads EPEVTQTPSHQVTQMGQEVILRCVPISNHLYFYWYRQILGQKVEFLVSFYNNEISEKSEIFDDQFSVERPDGSNFTLKIRSTKLEDSAMYFCASSAGVLGWEPQHFGDGTRLSIL.

The V and J genes are TRBV5-1 and TRBJ2-4; tentatively, D is TRBD2 (5 bases). The V gene's germline CDR1 is SGHRS and CDR2 YFSETQ. The CDR3 sequence is 15 residues long. V was shortened by 0 bases and J by 8 bases, with 15 bases between the two germline ends. Here the CDR3 reads CASSLDGSPGDIQYF. In DNA form, the CDR3 reads TGCGCCAGCAGCTTGGATGGCTCCCCCGGGGACATTCAGTACTTC.

This clone was seen a handful of times. The chain has TRBV11-2 and TRBJ2-1, with D uncertain. The CDR3 consists of 11 residues. V dropped 5 bases and J dropped 10 bases, with 9 bases sitting between them. Germline values: CDR1 SGHAT, CDR2 FQNNGV. CDR3 in amino acids: CASSPTGEQFF. Written as DNA, the CDR3 is TGTGCCAGCAGCCCCACCGGAGAGCAGTTCTTC.

Here the CDR3 DNA reads TGTGCCAGCAGTCCCTTACAGGGACTCTATGGCTACACCTTC. This codes for CASSPLQGLYGYTF. This chain links TRBV27 with TRBJ1-2; the D gene is possibly TRBD1 (6 bases). The CDR3 covers 14 residues. Germline V gives CDR1 MNHEY, CDR2 SMNVEV (reference sequence). Trimming stripped 5 bases from V and 4 bases from J, with 14 bases between.

This chain connects TRBV4-2 to TRBJ1-6; no definite D call. Germline CDR1 LGHNA, CDR2 YNFKEQ. V lost 4 bases and J 4 bases, leaving 8 bases between the germline ends. The CDR3 is 14 residues long. CDR3: CASSPDWYNSPLHF. CDR3 bases: TGTGCCAGCAGCCCTGACTGGTATAATTCACCCCTCCACTTT.

This clone was seen a few times. This chain connects TRBV15 to TRBJ2-3; D may correspond to TRBD1 or TRBD2 (7 bases each). The CDR3 covers 16 residues. Deletions cut 5 bases from V and 2 bases from J, with 17 bases between. Germline CDR1 LNHNV, CDR2 YYDKDF (reference sequence). The CDR3 DNA sequence: TGTGCCACCAGCGGATCGACAGGGAGGGTCACAGATACGCAGTATTTT. Translating gives CATSGSTGRVTDTQYF. Complete variable domain (other parts from reference TRBV15 and TRBJ2-3): DAMVIQNPRYQVTQFGKPVTLSCSQTLNHNVMYWYQQKSSQAPKLLFHYYDKDFNNEADTPDNFQSRRPNTSFCFLDIRSPGLGDTAMYLCATSGSTGRVTDTQYFGPGTRLTVL.

This clone showed up just once. The chain carries TRBV7-3 and TRBJ2-1, with D uncertain. This CDR3 comprises 12 residues. The V end lost 2 bases, the J end lost 8 bases, and 7 bases lay between the germline ends. The germline V gene encodes CDR1 SGHTA and CDR2 FQGTGA. As DNA, the CDR3 is TGTGCCAGCAGCTTAGATGGGCATGAGCAGTTCTTC. Translation gives CASSLDGHEQFF. Full variable domain (rest looked up from reference TRBV7-3 and TRBJ2-1): GAGVSQTPSNKVTEKGKYVELRCDPISGHTALYWYRQSLGQGPEFLIYFQGTGAADDSGLPNDRFFAVRPEGSVSTLKIQRTERGDSAVYLCASSLDGHEQFFGPGTRLTVL.

The DNA of the CDR3 is TGCAGCGTTGCAAACGTCGGCAATGAAAAACTGTTTTTT. It specifies CSVANVGNEKLFF. The chain couples TRBV29-1 to TRBJ1-4; D uncertain. Germline lookup yields CDR1 SQVTM and CDR2 ANQGSEA. CDR3 size: 13 residues. The V end lost 4 bases, the J end lost 5 bases, and 11 bases lay between the germline ends.